This entry lists 22 T cell receptor beta chains sequenced from one sample in a study of blood T cells in healthy people across ages. Combining a sample-barcoded 5' primer with a J-beta primer mix, a second PCR ran for roughly 7 to 12 cycles. Each CDR3 protein is one row after TCRdb ran MiXCR on the 5' RACE reads. The sample lists hundreds of thousands of distinct CDR3 sequences; roughly 60% were seen once. The source material was blood. The origin of the receptors is a man aged 25 to 40 in good health.

The chain combines TRBV7-9 with TRBJ2-2; D unclear. The V end was cut by 2 bases, the J end by 7 bases, with 5 bases between. The CDR3 totals 12 residues. CDR1 and CDR2 (germline): SEHNR, FQNEAQ (reference sequence). The CDR3 protein is CASSLLVGELFF. CDR3 sequence (DNA): TGTGCCAGCAGCTTATTGGTCGGGGAGCTGTTTTTT. Full variable domain (rest looked up from reference TRBV7-9 and TRBJ2-2): DTGVSQNPRHKITKRGQNVTFRCDPISEHNRLYWYRQTLGQGPEFLTYFQNEAQLEKSRLLSDRFSAERPKGSFSTLEIQRTEQGDSAMYLCASSLLVGELFFGEGSRLTVL.

The rearrangement joins TRBV4-1 to TRBJ1-1; 8 bases fit TRBD1. V shed 2 bases and J 1 base; nucleotides not matched to a gene: 6. The germline gives CDR1 MGHRA, CDR2 YSYEKL. The CDR3 extends over 16 amino acids. The CDR3, as DNA: TGCGCCAGCAGCCAACGCGGGACAGGAAAGAACACTGAAGCTTTCTTT. It codes for CASSQRGTGKNTEAFF.

V usage is TRBV6-1 and J usage is TRBJ2-1; D is uncertain. CDR3 length: 15 amino acids. V was pared by 5 bases and J by 10 bases, with 21 bases between. In germline, CDR1 is MNHNS, CDR2 SASEGT. Here the CDR3 reads CASSRPKVPTWEQFF. The CDR3 nucleotides are TGTGCCAGCAGTAGACCAAAGGTTCCTACATGGGAGCAGTTCTTC.

This chain joins TRBV7-2 and TRBJ1-6; weak D call: TRBD1 (6 bases). From germline, CDR1 is SGHTA and CDR2 FQGNSA. CDR3 length: 18 residues. Trimming removed 2 bases from V and 5 bases from J, with 19 bases in between. The CDR3 protein is CASSLNPSGALDNSPLHF. The DNA of the CDR3 is TGTGCCAGCAGCTTAAACCCGTCGGGGGCGCTTGATAATTCACCCCTCCACTTT.

The chain combines TRBV5-1 with TRBJ2-1; 14 nucleotides agree with TRBD2. The length of the CDR3 is 16 residues. V lost 4 bases and J lost 6; bases outside the gene matches: 6. CDR1 and CDR2 from the germline V gene are SGHRS and YFSETQ. CDR3 in amino acids: CASSPWTSGRSNEQFF. CDR3 bases: TGCGCCAGCAGCCCTTGGACTAGCGGGAGGTCCAATGAGCAGTTCTTC.

The chain employs TRBV6-5 and TRBJ2-3; TRBD2 matches at 8 bases. The junction had 10 bases not matched to a gene; V was cut back by 2 bases and J by 9 bases. This CDR3 has 15 amino acids. Germline V gene data show CDR1 as MNHEY and CDR2 as SVGAGI. CDR3 sequence (DNA): TGTGCCAGCAGTTACCGAGCGGGAGAGTGGCTCACGCAGTATTTT. This sequence encodes CASSYRAGEWLTQYF.

This clonotype was counted only a few times. The chain carries TRBV12-3 or TRBV12-4 and TRBJ1-2, with D maybe TRBD1 (5 bases). V was clipped by 6 bases and J by 4 bases, with 12 bases between them. This CDR3 has 13 residues. CDR3 loop: CASRGGVFYGYTF. The CDR3 DNA reads TGTGCCAGCAGAGGAGGGGTCTTCTATGGCTACACCTTC.

The gene calls are TRBV15 and TRBJ2-1, with no clear D. The germline V and J ends were trimmed by 3 bases and 6 bases, with 6 bases remaining between them. Germline V lookup: CDR1 LNHNV, CDR2 YYDKDF (reference sequence). The CDR3 consists of 12 residues. This CDR3 reads CATSRGLNEQFF. The CDR3 bases are TGTGCCACCAGCAGGGGCCTCAATGAGCAGTTCTTC.

The V gene is TRBV15, the J gene TRBJ2-3, with D possibly being TRBD2 (6 bases). The V and J ends lost 3 bases and 1 base respectively, with 11 bases between them. CDR3 length: 15 residues. Germline V gene lookup returns CDR1 LNHNV and CDR2 YYDKDF (reference sequence). This CDR3 is CATSRGLFGTDTQYF. In DNA form, the CDR3 reads TGTGCCACCAGCAGGGGACTTTTCGGCACAGATACGCAGTATTTT. The whole variable domain, remainder taken from reference TRBV15 and TRBJ2-3, is DAMVIQNPRYQVTQFGKPVTLSCSQTLNHNVMYWYQQKSSQAPKLLFHYYDKDFNNEADTPDNFQSRRPNTSFCFLDIRSPGLGDTAMYLCATSRGLFGTDTQYFGPGTRLTVL.

This clonotype was counted only a few times. The rearrangement uses TRBV28 and TRBJ2-7, with 7 bases fitting TRBD2. The CDR3 spans 14 residues. V lost 3 bases to trimming and J lost 2 bases; unmatched junction nucleotides: 4. Germline CDR1 is MDHEN and CDR2 is SYDVKM. CDR3 nucleotides: TGTGCCAGCAGTTTTGCGGGAGACCCCTACGAGCAGTACTTC. This codes for CASSFAGDPYEQYF.

J is TRBJ2-1 and V is TRBV27; tentatively, D is TRBD1 (5 bases). The CDR3 has 12 residues. The V end was cut by 3 bases, the J end by 10 bases, with 10 bases between. Germline loops: CDR1 MNHEY, CDR2 SMNVEV (reference sequence). The CDR3 bases are TGTGCCAGCAGTTTCAGGGTGGGAGAGCAGTTCTTC. Its protein product is CASSFRVGEQFF.

V is TRBV7-6 and J is TRBJ1-2, with D uncertain. The CDR3 has 15 amino acids. Germline V gene lookup returns CDR1 SGHVS and CDR2 FNYEAQ. V was trimmed by 5 bases and J by 8 bases, leaving 21 bases between them. This CDR3 reads CASSPGSLGSGGYTF. CDR3 sequence (DNA): TGTGCCAGCAGCCCCGGTAGTCTCGGCTCCGGGGGCTACACCTTC. The entire variable domain, with the rest obtained from reference TRBV7-6 and TRBJ1-2, is as follows: GAGVSQSPRYKVTKRGQDVALRCDPISGHVSLYWYRQALGQGPEFLTYFNYEAQQDKSGLPNDRFSAERPEGSISTLTIQRTEQRDSAMYRCASSPGSLGSGGYTFGSGTRLTVV.

V usage is TRBV9 and J usage is TRBJ2-3; D is ambiguous. The CDR3 consists of 15 residues. Trimming stripped 2 bases from V and 1 base from J, with 11 bases between. The germline V gene has CDR1 SGDLS and CDR2 YYNGEE. Here the CDR3 reads CASSVSQRGTDTQYF. CDR3 DNA: TGTGCCAGCAGCGTTTCACAGAGAGGCACAGATACGCAGTATTTT.

V is TRBV29-1 and J is TRBJ2-5; the D gene could be TRBD1 or TRBD2 (5 bases each). The CDR3 is 13 amino acids. Trimming pared 5 bases from V and 10 bases from J, leaving 20 bases between. Germline V gene data show CDR1 as SQVTM and CDR2 as ANQGSEA. The CDR3 spells CSVPGTSVGIQYF. For the CDR3, the DNA is TGCAGCGTTCCCGGGACCTCCGTGGGGATCCAGTACTTC.

This sequence joins TRBV5-1 and TRBJ2-1; D unresolved. The germline V and J ends were trimmed by 0 bases and 7 bases, with 14 bases remaining between them. The CDR3 is 15 amino acids. From germline, CDR1 is SGHRS and CDR2 YFSETQ. The CDR3 nucleotides read TGCGCCAGCAGCTTGGCCGCAGGTGGTATGAATGAGCAGTTCTTC. Protein product: CASSLAAGGMNEQFF. Full variable domain (rest looked up from reference TRBV5-1 and TRBJ2-1): KAGVTQTPRYLIKTRGQQVTLSCSPISGHRSVSWYQQTPGQGLQFLFEYFSETQRNKGNFPGRFSGRQFSNSRSEMNVSTLELGDSALYLCASSLAAGGMNEQFFGPGTRLTVL.

The gene calls are TRBV6-4 and TRBJ2-3; 11 bases are a match to TRBD2. V lost 0 bases to trimming and J lost 5 bases; unmatched junction nucleotides: 4. The CDR3 has 16 amino acids. In germline, CDR1 is MRHNA, CDR2 SNTAGT. CDR3 DNA sequence: TGTGCCAGCAGTGACTCTAGCGGGGGGGCCCAAGATACGCAGTATTTT. Its translation is CASSDSSGGAQDTQYF.

The chain uses TRBV3-1 and TRBJ2-4; 7 bases are shared with TRBD1. TRBJ2-5 explains the end of the DNA better; the J call may be wrong. The CDR3 contains 15 residues. The germline V gene encodes CDR1 LGHDT and CDR2 YNNKEL (reference sequence). In DNA, the CDR3 is TGTGCCAGCAGCCACGGGACAGATAGCCAAGAGACCCAGTACTTC. Protein product: CASSHGTDSQETQYF.

The rearrangement links TRBV20-1 to TRBJ2-3; D uncertain. This CDR3 has 11 amino acids. V was trimmed by 7 bases and J by 2 bases, leaving 7 bases between them. In germline, CDR1 is DFQATT, CDR2 SNEGSKA (reference sequence). The CDR3 is CSVYSTDTQYF. CDR3 DNA: TGCAGTGTTTACTCCACAGATACGCAGTATTTT.

This chain uses TRBV20-1 with TRBJ2-3; maybe TRBD1 (6 bases). The ends were cut back, 5 bases at V and 3 bases at J, with 15 bases in the middle. The CDR3 is made up of 14 amino acids. CDR1 and CDR2 from the germline V gene are DFQATT and SNEGSKA (reference sequence). The CDR3 coding sequence is TGCAGTGCTTCCTCGGCCAGGGGAACAGATACGCAGTATTTT. This translates into CSASSARGTDTQYF.

The chain links TRBV6-5 to TRBJ2-5; TRBD2 aligns across 8 bases. The V gene's germline CDR1 is MNHEY and CDR2 SVGAGI. This CDR3 is 15 amino acids long. With V trimmed by 5 bases and J by 5 bases, 10 bases remained unmatched. The CDR3 protein is CASSNPSGGSETQYF. In nucleotides, the CDR3 is TGTGCCAGCAGTAATCCGAGCGGGGGATCGGAGACCCAGTACTTC.

V usage is TRBV28 and J usage is TRBJ2-5; no definite D call. CDR3 length: 19 residues. Germline-derived CDR1 and CDR2 are MDHEN and SYDVKM. V was cut by 10 bases and J by 1 base, with 31 bases left in between. The CDR3 region is CATILYEILLGKAQETQYF. The CDR3 nucleotides read TGTGCCACCATCCTCTATGAGATCTTGCTAGGGAAGGCCCAAGAGACCCAGTACTTC.

The V call is TRBV27, the J call TRBJ2-1; TRBD2 matches at 8 bases. Germline V gene sequence: CDR1 MNHEY, CDR2 SMNVEV (reference sequence). The trim removed 5 bases at V and 4 bases at J, leaving 16 bases unmatched. The CDR3 is made up of 18 amino acids. This CDR3 reads CASSPIKTGLGGYNEQFF. In nucleotides, the CDR3 is TGTGCCAGCAGTCCTATTAAAACGGGACTAGGCGGTTACAATGAGCAGTTCTTC.